This TCR beta chain emerged from a study of cytomegalovirus exposure and HLA in healthy donors. V lost 7 bases to trimming and J lost 2 bases, with 19 bases between them. Germline V gives CDR1 SNHLY, CDR2 FYNNEI. The CDR3 covers 16 residues. The PCR had 60 Vbeta and 13 Jbeta primers. Assay: immunoSEQ multiplex PCR; the TCRdb copy retains only in-frame clones and omits some. The table has 150,000 to 200,000 clones, under 80% seen once; the top ten hold roughly 1.9%. The sequence derives from a female donor in good health and CMV-seronegative. Material for sequencing was PBMCs. V usage is TRBV2 and J usage is TRBJ2-3, with a weak D call TRBD2 (8 bases). The CDR3: CASIGGAGGDTDTQYF. The CDR3 coding sequence is TGTGCCAGCATCGGGGGGGCAGGGGGTGACACAGATACGCAGTATTTT.